These 3 T cell receptor beta chains were all obtained from the same sample, sequenced in a study of OX40 agonist ivuxolimab in advanced cancers. The library was generated by the immunoSEQ multiplex PCR assay. The immuneACCESS repertoire file appears here via TCRdb, limited to in-frame rearrangements. These files lack a portion of the clones; in checked studies, under half of the deficit traces to unresolved V genes, and the cause of the others is not known. The sample table shows about 30,000 clones, and approximately 91% are seen once. Of the sample, roughly 10% falls within the top ten clones. This sample comprised CD4+ or CD8+ T cells sorted from blood, obtained in a trial of the OX40 agonist ivuxolimab. Source of these receptors: an adult with an advanced solid tumor such as melanoma, head and neck, liver or kidney cancer.

The rearrangement uses TRBV27 and TRBJ1-1; D is unresolved. The V end was cut by 0 bases, the J end by 11 bases, with 16 bases between. Per the germline V gene, CDR1 is MNHEY and CDR2 is SMNVEV (reference sequence). This CDR3 has 14 residues. The CDR3 nucleotides are TGTGCCAGCAGTTTATCGTTGGTAGGGCAAGGGGCTTTCTTT. It codes for CASSLSLVGQGAFF.

About this clone: The same CDR3 can be traced to other DNA sequences in this sample. The chain uses TRBV27 and TRBJ1-1; D call uncertain. Germline-derived CDR1 and CDR2 are MNHEY and SMNVEV (reference sequence). V was shortened by 0 bases and J by 1 base, with 6 bases between the two germline ends. The CDR3 totals 14 residues. The CDR3 region has the DNA TGTGCCAGCAGTTTATCGTCCGGGAACACTGAAGCTTTCTTT. This translates into CASSLSSGNTEAFF.

The chain combines TRBV29-1 with TRBJ2-7, with a tentative D call TRBD2 (5 bases). The CDR3 has 17 amino acids. Germline CDR1 and CDR2: SQVTM and ANQGSEA. Trimming removed 3 bases at V and 2 bases at J, with 23 bases between. The CDR3 region is CSVELGIGDGKAYEQYF. The CDR3 DNA is TGCAGCGTTGAGTTGGGTATTGGCGACGGGAAAGCCTACGAGCAGTACTTC.